The present TCR delta chain was sequenced within a study of human gamma delta and Vdelta1 T cells. Points from the study as a whole: Polyclonal Delta One T cells reportedly showed broad cytotoxic targeting of acute myeloid leukemia.

TCRdb made new clone calls on the PCR reads using CATT. The sample shows about 6,500 delta-chain clones, almost 40% of them seen only once. This clone was picked up a small number of times. As yet, its antigen is unknown. Germline CDR1 and CDR2: TSWWSYY and QGS. Trimming took 2 bases from V and 0 from J; bases not matched to a gene: 15. This CDR3 region has 19 residues. This sequence joins TRDV1 and TRDJ1; 7 nucleotides match TRDD2. Sequences were obtained from Vdelta1 gamma-delta T cells from blood grown in culture (DOT cells). The source is a human donor in good health. The CDR3 DNA reads TGTGCTCTTGGGGAAACACTACTTTCCTACGGTGGGTACACCGATAAACTCATCTTT. Translation gives CALGETLLSYGGYTDKLIF.